The subject of this entry is one TCR beta chain. Its antigen is unknown. V was trimmed by 1 base and J by 0 bases, leaving 7 bases between them. CDR3 length: 14 amino acids. In germline, CDR1 is LNHDA, CDR2 SQIVND (reference sequence). The data originate from a study of a mutant IDH1 vaccine in newly diagnosed glioma. Assay: immunoSEQ multiplex PCR; the TCRdb copy retains only in-frame clones and omits some. This sample carries around 60,000 clones, less than 90% of them seen once, and the ten largest clones take about 4%. Time point here: week 47, end of study. With topical imiquimod, each dose of the vaccine consisted of 300 ug of mutant IDH1 20-mer peptide.

The sample here was PBMCs, taken from a glioma patient whose treatment included an IDH1 peptide vaccine. This receptor was obtained from a man aged 25 to 40 with glioma. This chain links TRBV19 with TRBJ2-7; D uncertain. The CDR3 reads CASSIGGTSYEQYF. DNA for the CDR3: TGTGCCAGTAGTATAGGTGGTACCTCCTACGAGCAGTACTTC.